Detailed here is one T cell receptor (beta chain). What it binds is unknown. These data come from a study of blood T cells in healthy people across ages. Overall study: Template-switching capture recovered about one barcoded beta molecule per two T cells.

This CDR3 is built from 13 residues. Trimming cost V 3 bases and J 10 bases, with 13 bases left between them. Germline V lookup: CDR1 SGHAT, CDR2 FQDESV (reference sequence). The people who gave samples were healthy Caucasians from Russia, aged roughly 6 to 100. PCR was performed a second time for about 7 to 11 cycles using a sample-barcoded 5' primer and a J-beta primer mix. In TCRdb, the 5' RACE reads were re-called with MiXCR into one record per CDR3 protein. The sample lists some 1.5 million distinct CDR3 sequences, 28% occurring once. Findings of the study overall: Unsorted PBMCs prevented conclusive naive versus antigen-experienced comparison.

This TCR was recovered from a woman aged 25 to 39 in good health. The sequencing sample was made of blood. The chain recombines TRBV11-1 with TRBJ2-1; D might be TRBD2 (5 bases). CDR3 sequence reads: CASSLGRYYEQFF. The CDR3 DNA sequence: TGTGCCAGCAGCTTGGGGAGATATTACGAGCAGTTCTTC.